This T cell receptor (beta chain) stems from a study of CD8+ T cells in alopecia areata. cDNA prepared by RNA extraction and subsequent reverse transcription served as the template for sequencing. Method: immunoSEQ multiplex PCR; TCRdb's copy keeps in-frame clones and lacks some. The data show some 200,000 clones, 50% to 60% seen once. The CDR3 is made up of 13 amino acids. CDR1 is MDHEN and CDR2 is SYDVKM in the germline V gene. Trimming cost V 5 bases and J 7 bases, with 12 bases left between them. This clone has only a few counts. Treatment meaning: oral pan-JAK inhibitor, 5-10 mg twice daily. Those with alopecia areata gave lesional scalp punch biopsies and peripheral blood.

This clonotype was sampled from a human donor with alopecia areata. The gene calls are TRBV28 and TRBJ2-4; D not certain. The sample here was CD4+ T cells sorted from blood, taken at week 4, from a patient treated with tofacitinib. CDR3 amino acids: CASSQFARNIQYF. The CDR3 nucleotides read TGTGCCAGCAGTCAATTCGCAAGGAACATTCAGTACTTC.